The table lists the clone carrying this T cell receptor (beta chain) with a few counts. Antigen specificity is unknown. This sample is drawn from a study of identical twins. The study's findings and limits: Beta out-of-frame sequences showed weaker excess sharing between twins. Partly confounded zero-insertion analyses could result from invariant MAIT and iNKT cells.

This CDR3 has 16 amino acids. CDR1 DFQATT and CDR2 SNEGSKA come from the germline V gene (reference sequence). Losses at the gene ends were 0 bases for V and 1 base for J; bases not matched to a gene: 7. Using its own MiXCR run on the 5' RACE reads, TCRdb lists one record per CDR3 protein. The table includes approximately 1.8 million distinct CDR3 sequences, less than 35% detected once. All donors were healthy Caucasians. V is TRBV20-1 and J is TRBJ1-1, with 8 bases identical to TRBD1. The sequencing sample was made of cord blood. This receptor was obtained from a newborn girl in good health. CDR3 sequence (DNA): TGCAGTGCTAGAGATCCCGGGACAGGCTCGAACACTGAAGCTTTCTTT. This sequence encodes CSARDPGTGSNTEAFF.